This TCR beta chain was profiled in a study of T and B cells in COVID-19 patients. In the study overall: Blood was sampled from COVID-19 patients who were either actively infected or recovered. Recovered patients mostly had mild to moderate COVID-19 managed as outpatients. Critical illness requiring mechanical ventilation or extracorporeal membrane oxygenation affected 12 of 20 active-infection patients.

Of note for this clonotype: The antigen remains unidentified.

TRB rearrangements were amplified by multiplex PCR with BIOMED2 TRB-A/B primers. TCRdb used MiXCR to reprocess the multiplex PCR reads, holding one entry per CDR3 protein. The sample consists of 20,000 to 25,000 distinct CDR3 sequences, less than 30% of them appearing once. Study-wide results and caveats: Patients with COVID-19 reportedly showed strongly skewed T cell receptor beta variable and joining gene usage.

Each TRB amplification used roughly 230-550 ng of genomic DNA from blood. Sequencing used blood. The source of this sequence is a human donor who had recovered from COVID-19.

Written as DNA, the CDR3 is TGTGCCAGCTCACCATTGGGGTCTAGCGGGAGGGCGGAGCAGTACTTC. It is translated as CASSPLGSSGRAEQYF. The chain is built from TRBV18 and TRBJ2-7; 12 bases are a match to TRBD2. The CDR3 runs 16 residues. V lost 2 bases, J lost 7 bases, and 9 bases stayed unmatched. Germline V gene lookup returns CDR1 KGHSH and CDR2 LQKENI.